Each of the 24 T cell receptor beta chains below was sequenced from the same sample in a study of OX40 agonist ivuxolimab in advanced cancers. Measured with immunoSEQ multiplex PCR; TCRdb has only the in-frame clones, and not every one. The sample has about 72,000 clones, approximately 90% seen once. The specimen was CD4+ or CD8+ T cells sorted from blood, collected in a trial of the OX40 agonist ivuxolimab. The source of these receptors is an adult with an advanced solid tumor such as melanoma, head and neck, liver or kidney cancer.

This clone was observed a handful of times. This chain links TRBV19 with TRBJ1-2, with 11 bases aligning to TRBD1. This CDR3 is built from 14 residues. The junction had 5 bases not matched to a gene; V was cut back by 5 bases and J by 6 bases. Germline V gene lookup returns CDR1 LNHDA and CDR2 SQIVND (reference sequence). CDR3 nucleotides: TGTGCCAGTAGTGAGGACAGGGGGCGAGATGGCTACACCTTC. It translates to CASSEDRGRDGYTF.

V usage is TRBV11-3 and J usage is TRBJ1-4; possibly TRBD1 for D (6 bases). V shed 8 bases and J shed 2 bases, with 27 bases lying between them. CDR3 length: 19 amino acids. Germline V gene data show CDR1 as SGHNT and CDR2 as YENEEA. The CDR3 region is CASSKGRGHQSGTNEKLFF. In nucleotides, the CDR3 is TGTGCCAGCTCTAAAGGCAGGGGACACCAGTCGGGGACTAATGAAAAACTGTTTTTT.

The V and J genes are TRBV6-1 and TRBJ1-1; D unclear. The CDR3 is 13 residues long. V lost 6 bases to trimming and J lost 3 bases, with 11 bases between them. Germline loops: CDR1 MNHNS, CDR2 SASEGT. DNA for the CDR3: TGTGCCAGCAGCGCAGCCTGGGACACTGAAGCTTTCTTT. Protein: CASSAAWDTEAFF.

This clone appeared a single time. This sequence joins TRBV6-6 and TRBJ2-5; weak D call: TRBD1 (5 bases). Germline V gene lookup returns CDR1 MNHNY and CDR2 SVGAGI (reference sequence). The CDR3 extends over 13 amino acids. With 5 bases removed from V and 2 bases from J, the gap between germline ends came to 9 bases. The CDR3: CASSDRQQETQYF. CDR3 sequence (DNA): TGTGCCAGCAGTGACAGACAACAAGAGACCCAGTACTTC.

The chain employs TRBV19 and TRBJ2-3; 16 positions match TRBD2. The CDR3 consists of 14 residues. In germline, CDR1 is LNHDA, CDR2 SQIVND (reference sequence). Unmatched junction bases numbered 7, after V lost 4 bases and J lost 15 bases. CDR3 bases: TGTGCCAGTAGTAGGGGGACTAGCGGGAGGGACACCTATTTT. Protein: CASSRGTSGRDTYF.

The rearrangement joins TRBV15 to TRBJ1-2, with TRBD1 matching over 8 bases. Germline CDR1 reads LNHNV; CDR2 reads YYDKDF (reference sequence). V was pared by 1 base and J by 4 bases, with 8 bases of the junction left unmatched. The CDR3 totals 16 residues. This CDR3 reads CATSRGTGTGVYGYTF. The CDR3 DNA reads TGTGCCACCAGCAGAGGGACTGGGACAGGCGTCTATGGCTACACCTTC.

In this sample, this clone turned up a few times. The V gene is TRBV28, the J gene TRBJ2-7; D perhaps matches TRBD2 (5 bases). The germline V gene encodes CDR1 MDHEN and CDR2 SYDVKM. V was cut by 6 bases and J by 5 bases, with 17 bases left in between. This CDR3 contains 14 residues. The CDR3 spells CASRSLRGRNEQYF. The CDR3 DNA reads as TGTGCCAGCAGGTCGCTCCGTGGGAGAAACGAGCAGTACTTC.

The V gene is TRBV4-1, the J gene TRBJ2-7, with D possibly TRBD1 on 5 matching bases. This CDR3 has 16 residues. Trimming cost V 0 bases and J 2 bases, with 14 bases left between them. CDR1 is MGHRA, CDR2 YSYEKL, per germline. The CDR3 here is CASSQDRGASTYEQYF. In DNA, the CDR3 is TGCGCCAGCAGCCAAGATCGTGGGGCCAGCACCTACGAGCAGTACTTC.

The chain carries TRBV28 and TRBJ2-5; D not resolved. Germline V gene data show CDR1 as MDHEN and CDR2 as SYDVKM. CDR3 length equals 10 residues. V lost 7 bases and J 4 bases, leaving 4 bases between the germline ends. CDR3 loop: CASKSETQYF. CDR3 bases: TGTGCCAGCAAATCAGAGACCCAGTACTTC.

The CDR3 DNA is TGTGCCAGCAGCAAAGTTGGCAGGGTGGTCTATGGCTACACCTTC. It encodes CASSKVGRVVYGYTF. The V call is TRBV21-1, the J call TRBJ1-2; the table's D call, TRBD1, has no DNA check behind it. TRBV21-1 corresponds to a pseudogene. The CDR3 runs 15 residues.

V and J are TRBV11-3 and TRBJ1-2; possibly TRBD1 for D (6 bases). V was clipped by 0 bases and J by 5 bases, with 16 bases between them. CDR1 is SGHNT, CDR2 YENEEA, per germline. The CDR3 totals 16 residues. The CDR3 DNA sequence: TGTGCCAGCAGCTTAGATTTGAATGCAGGGGCGTATGGCTACACCTTC. Its protein is CASSLDLNAGAYGYTF.

V and J are TRBV6-5 and TRBJ2-3; 7 nucleotides agree with TRBD2. The CDR3 runs 14 residues. From germline, CDR1 is MNHEY and CDR2 SVGAGI. J gave up 4 bases and V 6 bases, and 7 bases lay outside the gene matches. The chain's CDR3 is CASRGEGLSDTQYF. The CDR3 DNA follows: TGTGCCAGCAGGGGGGAGGGCCTATCAGATACGCAGTATTTT.

The chain uses TRBV11-2 and TRBJ2-3; D perhaps matches TRBD2 (5 bases). Germline V gene sequence: CDR1 SGHAT, CDR2 FQNNGV. The CDR3 totals 14 residues. V was cut by 3 bases and J by 0 bases, with 7 bases left in between. The CDR3 spells CASSFRLSTDTQYF. The CDR3 bases are TGTGCCAGCAGCTTCCGACTAAGCACAGATACGCAGTATTTT.

This clone was counted once. V gene TRBV15 combines with J gene TRBJ2-3; TRBD2 is a possible D gene (6 bases). This CDR3 comprises 18 residues. Germline V CDR1 and CDR2: LNHNV, YYDKDF (reference sequence). The V gene lost 0 bases and the J gene lost 2 bases, with 18 bases spanning the gap. The CDR3 sequence is CATSRDPPPSANTDTQYF. The DNA for the CDR3 is TGTGCCACCAGCAGAGATCCCCCCCCTAGCGCTAACACAGATACGCAGTATTTT.

V usage is TRBV21-1 and J usage is TRBJ2-7; TRBD1 reflects the table's D call only, with no check against the DNA. TRBV21-1 is a known pseudogene. This CDR3 comprises 14 residues. As DNA, the CDR3 is TGTGCCAGCAGCAAGGGGGACAGGGGCTACGAGCAGTACTTC. Its translation: CASSKGDRGYEQYF.

V is TRBV11-2 and J is TRBJ2-5, with a possible D match to TRBD2 (5 bases). V was clipped by 3 bases and J by 5 bases, with 7 bases between them. The CDR3 spans 12 residues. Germline CDR1 reads SGHAT; CDR2 reads FQNNGV. CDR3 protein: CASSFGEETQYF. The CDR3 bases are TGTGCCAGCAGCTTCGGGGAGGAGACCCAGTACTTC.

This chain joins TRBV2 and TRBJ2-3, with a tentative D call TRBD2 (5 bases). Germline values: CDR1 SNHLY, CDR2 FYNNEI. The CDR3 spans 14 residues. V was pared by 6 bases and J by 0 bases, with 10 bases between. The CDR3 DNA reads TGTGCCAGCAGATTAGGACTCAGCACAGATACGCAGTATTTT. Its translation is CASRLGLSTDTQYF.

The V and J genes are TRBV19 and TRBJ1-4; no definite D call. The CDR3 sequence is 16 residues long. V was pared by 6 bases and J by 2 bases, with 16 bases between. CDR1 is LNHDA, CDR2 SQIVND, per germline (reference sequence). CDR3 protein: CASSPPGRNTNEKLFF. DNA of the CDR3: TGTGCCAGTAGCCCACCTGGACGGAATACTAATGAAAAACTGTTTTTT.

V gene TRBV29-1 combines with J gene TRBJ1-1; TRBD1 matches 8 bases. V was clipped by 4 bases and J by 5 bases; unmatched bases: 3. CDR3 length: 12 residues. CDR1 and CDR2 from the germline V gene are SQVTM and ANQGSEA. The chain's CDR3 is CSVGTGSTEAFF. CDR3 nucleotide sequence: TGCAGCGTTGGGACAGGGAGTACTGAAGCTTTCTTT.

The chain combines TRBV27 with TRBJ2-7; 7 bases are shared with TRBD1. V was pared by 4 bases and J by 2 bases, with 11 bases of the junction left unmatched. This CDR3 region has 16 residues. Germline CDR1 and CDR2: MNHEY and SMNVEV (reference sequence). Written as DNA, the CDR3 is TGTGCCAGCAGTTCCTGGACAGGAGGAAGGGCCTACGAGCAGTACTTC. Its translation is CASSSWTGGRAYEQYF.

This clone was picked up one time. V and J are TRBV2 and TRBJ2-3; 7 positions agree with TRBD1. CDR1 SNHLY and CDR2 FYNNEI come from the germline V gene. With 5 bases clipped from V and 2 bases from J, the junction kept 7 bases outside the gene matches. The CDR3 length is 15 residues. This chain's CDR3 is CASSPRDRLTDTQYF. CDR3 nucleotides: TGTGCCAGCAGTCCCAGGGACAGACTCACAGATACGCAGTATTTT.

The rearrangement joins TRBV2 to TRBJ2-5; tentatively, D is TRBD2 (5 bases). V was shortened by 6 bases and J by 2 bases, with 10 bases between the two germline ends. Germline loops: CDR1 SNHLY, CDR2 FYNNEI. The CDR3 runs 13 residues. The CDR3 here is CASRKLVQETQYF. CDR3 bases: TGTGCCAGCAGGAAACTAGTGCAAGAGACCCAGTACTTC.

This clone was recorded once. The genes are TRBV6-1 and TRBJ2-7, with 9 nucleotides matching TRBD1. The CDR3 runs 15 residues. Germline loops: CDR1 MNHNS, CDR2 SASEGT. Losses at the gene ends were 4 bases for V and 7 bases for J; bases not matched to a gene: 11. The CDR3 region has the DNA TGTGCCAGCAGTGTTTCGGGACAGGGTTCTTCTGAGCAGTACTTC. This sequence encodes CASSVSGQGSSEQYF.

The rearrangement uses TRBV6-5 and TRBJ2-4; D possibly corresponds to TRBD2 (6 bases). CDR1 and CDR2 from the germline V gene are MNHEY and SVGAGI. The CDR3 has 12 amino acids. Trimming took off 4 bases at V and 9 bases at J, with 10 bases between the two ends. CDR3 sequence (DNA): TGTGCCAGCAGTTCCCAGGGAGGCATTCAGTACTTC. As protein: CASSSQGGIQYF.